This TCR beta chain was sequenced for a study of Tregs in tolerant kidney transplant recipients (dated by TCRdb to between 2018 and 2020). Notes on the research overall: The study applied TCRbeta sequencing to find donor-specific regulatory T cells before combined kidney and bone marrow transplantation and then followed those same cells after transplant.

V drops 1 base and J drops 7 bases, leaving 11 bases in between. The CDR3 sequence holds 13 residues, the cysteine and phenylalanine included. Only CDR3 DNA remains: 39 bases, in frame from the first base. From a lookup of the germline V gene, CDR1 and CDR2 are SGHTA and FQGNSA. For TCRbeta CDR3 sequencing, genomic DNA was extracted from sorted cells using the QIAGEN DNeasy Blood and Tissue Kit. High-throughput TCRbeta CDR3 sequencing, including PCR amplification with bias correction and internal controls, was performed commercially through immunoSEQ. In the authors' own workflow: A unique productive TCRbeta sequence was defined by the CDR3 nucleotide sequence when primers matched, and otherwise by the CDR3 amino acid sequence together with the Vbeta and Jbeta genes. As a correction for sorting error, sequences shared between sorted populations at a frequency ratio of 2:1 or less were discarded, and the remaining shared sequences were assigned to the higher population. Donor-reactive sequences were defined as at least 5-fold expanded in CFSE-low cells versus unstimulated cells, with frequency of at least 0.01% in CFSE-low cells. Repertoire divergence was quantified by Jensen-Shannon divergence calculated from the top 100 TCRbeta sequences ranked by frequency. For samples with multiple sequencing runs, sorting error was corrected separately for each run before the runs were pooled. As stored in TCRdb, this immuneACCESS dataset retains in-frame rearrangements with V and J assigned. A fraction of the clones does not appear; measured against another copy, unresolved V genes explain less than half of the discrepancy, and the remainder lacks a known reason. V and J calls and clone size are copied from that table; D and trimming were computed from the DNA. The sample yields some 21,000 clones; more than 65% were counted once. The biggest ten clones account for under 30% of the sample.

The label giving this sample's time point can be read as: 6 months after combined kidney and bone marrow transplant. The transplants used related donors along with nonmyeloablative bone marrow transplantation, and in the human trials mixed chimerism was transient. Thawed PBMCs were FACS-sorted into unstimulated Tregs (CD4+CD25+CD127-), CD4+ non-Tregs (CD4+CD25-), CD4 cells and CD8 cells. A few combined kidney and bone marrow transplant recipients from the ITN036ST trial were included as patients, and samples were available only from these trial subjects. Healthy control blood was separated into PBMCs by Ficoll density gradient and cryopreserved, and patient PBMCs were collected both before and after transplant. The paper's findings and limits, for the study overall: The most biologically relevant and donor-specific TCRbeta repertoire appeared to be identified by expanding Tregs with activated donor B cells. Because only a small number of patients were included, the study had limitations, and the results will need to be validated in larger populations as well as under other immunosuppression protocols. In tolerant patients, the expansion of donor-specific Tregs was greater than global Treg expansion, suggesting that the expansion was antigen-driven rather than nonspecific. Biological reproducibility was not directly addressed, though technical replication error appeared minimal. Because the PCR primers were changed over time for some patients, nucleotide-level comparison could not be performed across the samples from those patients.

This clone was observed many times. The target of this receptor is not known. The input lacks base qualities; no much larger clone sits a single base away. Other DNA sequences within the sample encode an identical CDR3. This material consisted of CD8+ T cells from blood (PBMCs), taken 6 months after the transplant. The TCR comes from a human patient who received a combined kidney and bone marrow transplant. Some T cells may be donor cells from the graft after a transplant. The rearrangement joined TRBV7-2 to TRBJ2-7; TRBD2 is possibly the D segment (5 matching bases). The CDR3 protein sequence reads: CASSLVPAEEQYF. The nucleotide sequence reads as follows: TGTGCCAGCAGCTTAGTCCCAGCGGAAGAGCAGTACTTC. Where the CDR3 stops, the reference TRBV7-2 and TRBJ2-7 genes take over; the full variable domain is GAGVSQSPSNKVTEKGKDVELRCDPISGHTALYWYRQSLGQGLEFLIYFQGNSAPDKSGLPSDRFSAERTGGSVSTLTIQRTQQEDSAVYLCASSLVPAEEQYFGPGTRLTVT.